These 13 T cell receptor beta chains came from one sample sequenced in a study of regulatory T cells in long-lasting Graves disease. With iRepertoire HTBI primers and Arm-PCR of CDR3 regions, TCR beta libraries were built. TCRdb itself ran the multiplex PCR reads through MiXCR, one entry per CDR3 protein. The sample includes 350,000 to 450,000 distinct CDR3 sequences, less than 30% of them seen just once. Time point denoted: persistent/refractory GD, antithyroid drugs over 5 years with positive TRAb. Preparation of the TCR library used RNA extracted from PBMCs. The sequences come from peripheral blood mononuclear cells (PBMCs), collected when the disease was refractory, from a patient treated with antithyroid drugs. Receptors were obtained from a woman aged 40 to 50 with Graves disease.

This clonotype was found a few times. This rearrangement joins TRBV29-1 to TRBJ2-7; TRBD2 aligns across 11 bases. The CDR3 totals 17 residues. Germline trimming cut 7 bases from V and 0 bases from J; bases unmatched to any gene: 14. CDR1 is SQVTM, CDR2 ANQGSEA, per germline. CDR3 residues: CSASGVAGGPSSYEQYF. CDR3 DNA: TGCAGCGCCTCGGGGGTAGCGGGAGGGCCAAGCTCCTACGAGCAGTACTTC.

This CDR3 reads CSVVSSYNEQFF. Written as DNA, the CDR3 is TGCAGCGTCGTATCGTCCTACAATGAGCAGTTCTTC. This chain links TRBV29-1 with TRBJ2-1; D ambiguous. The length of the CDR3 is 12 residues. Trimming left V 6 bases short and J 1 base short, with 7 bases between. Looked up from germline, CDR1 is SQVTM and CDR2 is ANQGSEA.

The DNA for the CDR3 is TGTGCCAGTAGTCCGACAGGGGGCCCCGGGAAGACCCAGTACTTC. It yields the protein CASSPTGGPGKTQYF. V is TRBV19 and J is TRBJ2-5; 10 bases are a match to TRBD1. With V trimmed by 5 bases and J by 6 bases, 9 bases remained unmatched. Germline V gene data show CDR1 as LNHDA and CDR2 as SQIVND (reference sequence). The CDR3 is made up of 15 amino acids.

The chain has TRBV6-1 and TRBJ1-2; the D gene is possibly TRBD1 (5 bases). V lost 6 bases and J 4 bases, leaving 12 bases between the germline ends. CDR1 MNHNS and CDR2 SASEGT come from the germline V gene. CDR3 size: 13 residues. CDR3 DNA sequence: TGTGCCAGCAGCCGGGACGGACTCTATGGCTACACCTTC. Its protein is CASSRDGLYGYTF.

This clonotype occurred a few times. V usage is TRBV27 and J usage is TRBJ1-6, with 10 bases lining up with TRBD1. The CDR3 consists of 18 residues. Germline trimming cut 6 bases from V and 6 bases from J; bases unmatched to any gene: 14. CDR1 and CDR2 from the germline V gene are MNHEY and SMNVEV (reference sequence). CDR3 in DNA: TGTGCCAGCAGATGGGGTACTTGGGGACAGGGGATTAATTCACCCCTCCACTTT. Its protein product is CASRWGTWGQGINSPLHF.

This clonotype was observed at least ten times. The chain carries TRBV2 and TRBJ2-5; D is perhaps TRBD1 (6 bases). The length of the CDR3 is 13 residues. The germline V gene has CDR1 SNHLY and CDR2 FYNNEI. Trimming stripped 9 bases from V and 2 bases from J, with 13 bases between. This chain's CDR3 is CARTTGYQETQYF. Here the CDR3 DNA reads TGTGCCAGAACAACAGGGTATCAAGAGACCCAGTACTTC.

Remarks on this clonotype: A much more abundant neighbour one base away suggests this may be a read error. V and J are TRBV6-1 and TRBJ2-5, with a tentative D call TRBD2 (6 bases). In germline, CDR1 is MNHNS, CDR2 SASEGT. The V end lost 4 bases, the J end lost 5 bases, and 17 bases lay between the germline ends. This CDR3 is 15 amino acids long. CDR3 sequence (DNA): TGTGCCAGCAGTGCTAGCGAGAGGAGCCGGGAGACCCAGTACTTC. Residues: CASSASERSRETQYF.

This clonotype was seen at least ten times. This chain connects TRBV11-2 to TRBJ1-1; 10 bases line up with TRBD1. Trimming took 4 bases from V and 4 from J; bases not matched to a gene: 3. This CDR3 contains 14 residues. CDR1 and CDR2 from the germline V gene are SGHAT and FQNNGV. CDR3 nucleotide sequence: TGTGCCAGCAGCTCGGGACAGGGGCTCACTGAAGCTTTCTTT. As protein: CASSSGQGLTEAFF.

This clonotype is a singleton in its sample. The chain recombines TRBV28 with TRBJ1-5; 9 positions match TRBD1. Losses at the gene ends were 9 bases for V and 6 bases for J; bases not matched to a gene: 12. Germline-derived CDR1 and CDR2 are MDHEN and SYDVKM. The CDR3 extends over 15 amino acids. CDR3 amino acids: CARHEGTGLGQPQHF. The CDR3, as DNA: TGTGCCAGACACGAGGGGACAGGGCTGGGTCAGCCCCAGCATTTT. The full variable domain, completed using reference TRBV28 and TRBJ1-5, is DVKVTQSSRYLVKRTGEKVFLECVQDMDHENMFWYRQDPGLGLRLIYFSYDVKMKEKGDIPEGYSVSREKKERFSLILESASTNQTSMYLCARHEGTGLGQPQHFGDGTRLSIL.

This chain joins TRBV19 and TRBJ2-2, with a tentative D call TRBD2 (5 bases). The CDR3 has 14 residues. Looked up from germline, CDR1 is LNHDA and CDR2 is SQIVND (reference sequence). V lost 5 bases to trimming and J lost 0 bases, with 7 bases between them. The CDR3: CASSERPNTGELFF. CDR3 DNA: TGTGCCAGTAGTGAGCGGCCGAACACCGGGGAGCTGTTTTTT.

V and J are TRBV6-8 and TRBJ1-2; a possible D gene is TRBD1 (5 bases). The V gene's germline CDR1 is MNHGY and CDR2 SAAAGT. This CDR3 region has 13 residues. The V end lost 2 bases, the J end lost 7 bases, and 11 bases lay between the germline ends. CDR3 nucleotide sequence: TGTGCCAGCAGTTACGACCCCGGGGCTGGCTACACCTTC. Its translation: CASSYDPGAGYTF.

This clonotype was seen repeatedly, ten times or more. V is TRBV27 and J is TRBJ2-5; TRBD2 might be the D (5 bases). The V gene's germline CDR1 is MNHEY and CDR2 SMNVEV (reference sequence). Trimming shortened V by 1 base and J by 0 bases, and 9 bases separated the two germline ends. The CDR3 runs to 15 residues. CDR3 sequence (DNA): TGTGCCAGCAGTTTATTTTCGGGGTACCAAGAGACCCAGTACTTC. The encoded protein is CASSLFSGYQETQYF.

In its sample, this clonotype was seen a few times. V usage is TRBV29-1 and J usage is TRBJ1-1; D is possibly TRBD1 (6 bases). This CDR3 has 15 amino acids. Germline V gene sequence: CDR1 SQVTM, CDR2 ANQGSEA. Between the trimmed V and J ends, which lost 5 bases and 6 bases, there was a span of 22 bases. In DNA form, the CDR3 reads TGCAGCGTTCTCTTCCTCGACAGGCTTAAGGCTGAAGCTTTCTTT. Amino acids: CSVLFLDRLKAEAFF.